The 24 T cell receptor beta chains below were found in one sample sequenced in a study of memory B cells and T cells in multiple sclerosis. TCRdb keeps only in-frame clones here, not all; method: immunoSEQ multiplex PCR. The sample lists 35,000 to 55,000 clones; roughly 87% were seen once. No antigen is known for these receptors. CFSE-dim autoproliferating and CFSE-high non-proliferating T cells from unstimulated culture were sequenced separately. Replicate wells were pooled after six to eight days of stimulus-free culture of approximately 50 million CFSE-labeled PBMCs. Source material: PBMCs from blood kept in culture. Receptors originate from a human donor with multiple sclerosis.

The chain carries TRBV9 and TRBJ1-1, with D possibly matching TRBD1 (5 bases). This CDR3 is built from 16 residues. Trimming took 7 bases from V and 1 from J, leaving 20 bases between them. Germline CDR1 reads SGDLS; CDR2 reads YYNGEE. For the CDR3, the DNA is TGTGCCAGCGGCTCCTGGGACCTCCCGAGGAACACTGAAGCTTTCTTT. Amino acid sequence: CASGSWDLPRNTEAFF.

The CDR3 nucleotides are TGTGCCAGCAGTAAAAGGGGCTTCACAGATACGCAGTATTTT. Its protein product is CASSKRGFTDTQYF. This chain connects TRBV6-1 to TRBJ2-3; a weak D match, TRBD1 (5 bases). CDR1 is MNHNS, CDR2 SASEGT, per germline. CDR3 length: 14 residues. Trimming removed 5 bases at V and 2 bases at J, with 11 bases between.

The gene calls are TRBV2 and TRBJ1-1, with D hard to call. Germline lookup yields CDR1 SNHLY and CDR2 FYNNEI. V was shortened by 9 bases and J by 0 bases, with 5 bases between the two germline ends. The length of the CDR3 is 11 residues. CDR3 DNA sequence: TGTGCCAGTCAATTGAACACTGAAGCTTTCTTT. It codes for CASQLNTEAFF.

CDR3 sequence (DNA): TGCGCCAGCAGCTACCGGACAGGGGTTCTTCACAATGAGCAGTTCTTC. Amino acid sequence: CASSYRTGVLHNEQFF. The chain couples TRBV4-1 to TRBJ2-1; 9 bases fit TRBD1. The V gene's germline CDR1 is MGHRA and CDR2 YSYEKL. CDR3 length equals 16 residues. J lost 5 bases, V lost 5 bases, and 10 bases had no gene match.

Details on this clone: The final CDR3 position lacks the conserved phenylalanine or tryptophan, pointing to a likely read error. This chain joins TRBV18 and TRBJ1-2; 12 positions agree with TRBD1. The CDR3 contains 15 residues. The ends lost 5 bases at V and 6 bases at J; junction bases unmatched: 7. Germline assignment: CDR1 KGHSH and CDR2 LQKENI. CDR3 sequence: CASSGGTGGPNGYTS. The CDR3 DNA sequence: TGTGCCAGCTCAGGCGGGACAGGGGGCCCCAATGGCTACACCTCC.

The genes are TRBV29-1 and TRBJ1-1; D gene ambiguous. There are 14 residues in the CDR3. Germline V gene lookup returns CDR1 SQVTM and CDR2 ANQGSEA. V dropped 7 bases and J dropped 3 bases, with 18 bases sitting between them. CDR3 region: CSAVYQTPYTEAFF. The CDR3 DNA follows: TGCAGCGCTGTCTATCAGACCCCATACACTGAAGCTTTCTTT.

This clone turned up a few times. J is TRBJ1-2 and V is TRBV19; D perhaps matches TRBD1 (6 bases). There are 13 residues in the CDR3. The V gene lost 6 bases and the J gene lost 2 bases, with 10 bases spanning the gap. The germline CDR1 and CDR2 sequences are LNHDA and SQIVND (reference sequence). In DNA form, the CDR3 reads TGTGCCAGTAGGTCACAGGGAAACTATGGCTACACCTTC. Its protein product is CASRSQGNYGYTF.

This rearrangement joins TRBV6-1 to TRBJ1-1; possible D gene TRBD1, 5 bases. There are 14 residues in the CDR3. Germline CDR1 MNHNS, CDR2 SASEGT. V gave up 6 bases and J gave up 3 bases, with 14 bases separating them. Written as DNA, the CDR3 is TGTGCCAGCAGCCGGGACCTAGCCGACACTGAAGCTTTCTTT. Amino acids: CASSRDLADTEAFF.

The chain employs TRBV7-9 and TRBJ2-1; TRBD1 agrees at 9 bases. CDR3 length equals 16 residues. Germline lookup yields CDR1 SEHNR and CDR2 FQNEAQ (reference sequence). V was clipped by 5 bases and J by 2 bases; unmatched bases: 7. CDR3 sequence reads: CASSGGTGQPYNEQFF. The CDR3 nucleotides are TGTGCCAGCAGCGGCGGGACAGGGCAACCCTACAATGAGCAGTTCTTC. Looking up the rest from reference TRBV7-9 and TRBJ2-1 gives the full variable domain: DTGVSQNPRHKITKRGQNVTFRCDPISEHNRLYWYRQTLGQGPEFLTYFQNEAQLEKSRLLSDRFSAERPKGSFSTLEIQRTEQGDSAMYLCASSGGTGQPYNEQFFGPGTRLTVL.

This clone was seen only a few times. The chain employs TRBV6-5 and TRBJ1-2; 7 bases map to TRBD1. The germline V gene encodes CDR1 MNHEY and CDR2 SVGAGI. J lost 2 bases, V lost 6 bases, and 6 bases had no gene match. The CDR3 extends over 14 amino acids. The CDR3 spells CASSDRVLNYGYTF. CDR3 DNA sequence: TGTGCCAGCAGCGACAGGGTTTTAAACTATGGCTACACCTTC.

The rearrangement joins TRBV30 to TRBJ2-4; D is ambiguous. Germline loops: CDR1 GTSNPN, CDR2 SVGIG (reference sequence). This CDR3 comprises 12 residues. Trimming removed 0 bases from V and 3 bases from J, with 3 bases in between. For the CDR3, the DNA is TGTGCCTGGAGTGTAGGCAAAAACATTCAGTACTTC. It is translated as CAWSVGKNIQYF.

The rearrangement uses TRBV27 and TRBJ2-1; D not resolved. CDR1 is MNHEY and CDR2 is SMNVEV in the germline V gene (reference sequence). This CDR3 comprises 17 residues. The V gene lost 5 bases and the J gene lost 0 bases, with 17 bases spanning the gap. The CDR3 protein is CASSPPGALPSYNEQFF. CDR3 nucleotide sequence: TGTGCCAGCAGTCCACCCGGAGCCCTACCCTCCTACAATGAGCAGTTCTTC.

The V and J genes are TRBV13 and TRBJ1-1; the D is unclear. Trimming pared 0 bases from V and 2 bases from J, leaving 16 bases between. CDR3 length: 17 residues. The germline V gene encodes CDR1 PRHDT and CDR2 FYEKMQ (reference sequence). Here the CDR3 DNA reads TGTGCCAGCAGCTTAGGCCTGGCAGTCTTTGGAAACACTGAAGCTTTCTTT. Amino acids: CASSLGLAVFGNTEAFF.

The rearrangement links TRBV6-5 to TRBJ1-3; D is perhaps TRBD1 (5 bases). CDR3 size: 15 residues. The V end was cut by 0 bases, the J end by 4 bases, with 10 bases between. CDR1 MNHEY and CDR2 SVGAGI come from the germline V gene. CDR3 nucleotide sequence: TGTGCCAGCAGTTACTCAAGGGGACGGGGAAACACCATATATTTT. It is translated as CASSYSRGRGNTIYF.

The rearrangement joins TRBV6-5 to TRBJ1-6; D is unresolved. The CDR3 is 14 residues long. Deletions cut 2 bases from V and 7 bases from J, with 9 bases between. Looked up from germline, CDR1 is MNHEY and CDR2 is SVGAGI. The CDR3 reads CASSYAIPNSPLHF. Written as DNA, the CDR3 is TGTGCCAGCAGTTACGCTATACCCAATTCACCCCTCCACTTT.

The J gene is TRBJ2-7, the V gene TRBV21-1; no DNA check was done on the table's D call, TRBD2. TRBV21-1 is reported as a pseudogene. This CDR3 is built from 16 residues. The CDR3: CASSSISGGASYEQYF. CDR3 DNA sequence: TGTGCCAGCAGCAGTATTAGCGGGGGGGCCTCCTACGAGCAGTACTTC.

This sequence joins TRBV29-1 and TRBJ1-2; D perhaps matches TRBD1 (5 bases). This CDR3 has 15 residues. Germline CDR1 SQVTM, CDR2 ANQGSEA. The germline V and J ends were trimmed by 0 bases and 3 bases, with 14 bases remaining between them. CDR3 amino acids: CSVEDNAGLDYGYTF. The CDR3 DNA follows: TGCAGCGTTGAAGATAACGCAGGGTTAGACTATGGCTACACCTTC.

This chain joins TRBV21-1 and TRBJ1-5; TRBD1, as called in the table, went unchecked against the DNA. TRBV21-1 corresponds to a pseudogene. The CDR3 is 15 amino acids. CDR3: CASSGSGQINQPQHF. The CDR3, as DNA: TGTGCCAGCAGTGGGTCAGGACAAATAAACCAGCCCCAGCATTTT.

V gene TRBV5-1 combines with J gene TRBJ1-1, with unresolved D. Germline CDR1 SGHRS, CDR2 YFSETQ. V lost 0 bases to trimming and J lost 0 bases, with 6 bases between them. This CDR3 region has 14 residues. CDR3 nucleotides: TGCGCCAGCAGCTTGGAATCTGTGAACACTGAAGCTTTCTTT. Encoded protein: CASSLESVNTEAFF. Using reference TRBV5-1 and TRBJ1-1 for the parts outside the CDR3, the full variable domain is KAGVTQTPRYLIKTRGQQVTLSCSPISGHRSVSWYQQTPGQGLQFLFEYFSETQRNKGNFPGRFSGRQFSNSRSEMNVSTLELGDSALYLCASSLESVNTEAFFGQGTRLTVV.

The V call is TRBV4-1, the J call TRBJ1-1; D ambiguous. The germline V gene has CDR1 MGHRA and CDR2 YSYEKL. Deletions cut 6 bases from V and 4 bases from J, with 15 bases between. This CDR3 is built from 14 residues. The chain's CDR3 is CASSPGLTGTEAFF. The CDR3 nucleotides are TGCGCCAGCAGTCCGGGCCTGACGGGCACTGAAGCTTTCTTT.

This chain connects TRBV19 to TRBJ1-2; D perhaps matches TRBD1 (5 bases). V shed 5 bases and J shed 4 bases, with 11 bases lying between them. This CDR3 is built from 13 residues. Germline assignment: CDR1 LNHDA and CDR2 SQIVND (reference sequence). The CDR3 DNA is TGTGCCAGTAGTCCAGGGTGGGGCTATGGCTACACCTTC. Its translation is CASSPGWGYGYTF.

The chain combines TRBV6-5 with TRBJ1-2; D gene uncertain. The CDR3 spans 14 residues. From germline, CDR1 is MNHEY and CDR2 SVGAGI. Trimming removed 0 bases from V and 4 bases from J, with 9 bases in between. The CDR3 DNA is TGTGCCAGCAGTTACTCAAGGGAGGCCTATGGCTACACCTTC. Amino acid sequence: CASSYSREAYGYTF.

The chain combines TRBV6-6 with TRBJ2-5; D perhaps matches TRBD1 (5 bases). The J call is doubtful: the DNA matches TRBJ2-7 better. This CDR3 is 16 amino acids long. Germline V gene sequence: CDR1 MNHNY, CDR2 SVGAGI (reference sequence). The CDR3 reads CASSYSDSLPLGEQYF. DNA for the CDR3: TGTGCCAGCAGTTACTCCGACAGTTTGCCCTTGGGCGAGCAGTACTTC.

CDR3 residues: CASSLRRFLANEKLFF. The CDR3 bases are TGTGCCAGCAGCTTGCGGCGTTTTCTTGCTAATGAAAAACTGTTTTTT. The gene calls are TRBV5-6 and TRBJ1-4; D uncertain. The germline V gene has CDR1 SGHDT and CDR2 YYEEEE. V was cut by 1 base and J by 3 bases, with 13 bases left in between. This CDR3 is built from 16 residues.